The 13 T cell receptor beta chains below come from one sample, sequenced in a study of metastatic and nonmetastatic thyroid tumors. TCRdb re-analyzed the PCR reads through MiXCR. The table records approximately 34,000 clones, roughly 17% of them present only once. Not a single patient had been given any form of treatment at any point before undergoing thyroid surgery. The sample consisted of blood. The receptors were sampled from a female donor with papillary thyroid cancer or a benign thyroid nodule (not recorded which). Some clones in this sample may be carry-over from other donors' samples.

This clone was detected ten times or more. The chain joins TRBV18 to TRBJ1-6; D is undetermined. Trimming stripped 3 bases from V and 9 bases from J, with 6 bases between. The CDR3 runs to 12 residues. CDR1 and CDR2 from the germline V gene are KGHSH and LQKENI. The CDR3 region has the DNA TGTGCCAGCTCACCGGGGAGTTCACCCCTCCACTTT. This gives the protein CASSPGSSPLHF.

This clone appeared many times. The rearrangement uses TRBV3-1 and TRBJ1-5; D possibly corresponds to TRBD1 (5 bases). Per germline, CDR1 LGHDT and CDR2 YNNKEL (reference sequence). This CDR3 has 13 residues. Trimming stripped 1 base from V and 6 bases from J, with 7 bases between. CDR3 coding DNA: TGTGCCAGCAGCCAAGTTGGGGGTCAGCCCCAGCATTTT. It translates to CASSQVGGQPQHF.

Many counts were recorded for this clone. The chain carries TRBV6-2 or TRBV6-3 and TRBJ1-3; no clear D gene. V lost 8 bases and J lost 0, with 11 bases in between. This CDR3 is built from 14 residues. The V gene's germline CDR1 is MNHEY and CDR2 SVGEGT. The CDR3 DNA sequence: TGTGCCAGCGGTAAGGGATTCTCTGGAAACACCATATATTTT. Its protein product is CASGKGFSGNTIYF.

This clone occurred many times. The V and J genes are TRBV5-1 and TRBJ2-7, with TRBD2 matching 7 bases. Per germline, CDR1 SGHRS and CDR2 YFSETQ. V lost 0 bases, J lost 2 bases, and 2 bases stayed unmatched. The CDR3 is made up of 14 amino acids. The CDR3 loop is CASSLVGGAYEQYF. Written as DNA, the CDR3 is TGCGCCAGCAGCTTGGTTGGGGGGGCCTACGAGCAGTACTTC.

There are many counts of this clone. The chain employs TRBV12-3 or TRBV12-4 and TRBJ1-5; 7 bases map to TRBD1. Trimming removed 5 bases from V and 4 bases from J; junction bases left unmatched: 8. The CDR3 totals 15 residues. The CDR3 here is CASSVGQRKNQPQHF. DNA for the CDR3: TGTGCCAGCAGTGTGGGACAGAGAAAAAATCAGCCCCAGCATTTT.

This clone has at least ten counts. The chain recombines TRBV20-1 with TRBJ2-3, with 10 bases fitting TRBD2. The CDR3 spans 15 residues. Germline CDR1 is DFQATT and CDR2 is SNEGSKA (reference sequence). V dropped 5 bases and J dropped 1; count of bases not matched to a gene: 6. The CDR3 DNA reads as TGCAGTGCTTTCGCTAGCGGGAGCGGCACAGATACGCAGTATTTT. This encodes CSAFASGSGTDTQYF.

About this clone: The identical CDR3 is also encoded by other nucleotide sequences in the sample. The chain is built from TRBV30 and TRBJ1-2; D might be TRBD1 (5 bases). From germline, CDR1 is GTSNPN and CDR2 SVGIG (reference sequence). Trimming stripped 2 bases from V and 4 bases from J, with 11 bases between. CDR3 size: 13 residues. CDR3 amino acids: CAWSQGRAYGYTF. The DNA for the CDR3 is TGTGCCTGGAGTCAGGGTCGTGCCTATGGCTACACCTTC.

This clone was observed many times. CDR3 in amino acids: CASSLTGNYGYTF. CDR3 coding DNA: TGTGCCAGCAGCCTCACAGGCAACTATGGCTACACCTTC. V gene TRBV12-3 or TRBV12-4 combines with J gene TRBJ1-2; weak D call: TRBD1 (5 bases). V lost 6 bases to trimming and J lost 2 bases, with 10 bases between them. The CDR3 totals 13 residues.

This clone was picked up many times. CDR3 DNA sequence: TGTGCCAGCAGCGACAGGACTGCAGGGGAGACCCAGTACTTC. It yields the protein CASSDRTAGETQYF. The chain joins TRBV25-1 to TRBJ2-5, with a possible D match to TRBD1 (6 bases). The V gene lost 6 bases and the J gene lost 5 bases, with 16 bases spanning the gap. The germline CDR1 and CDR2 sequences are MGHDK and SYGVNS. The CDR3 is 14 residues long.

This clone was counted many times. V is TRBV11-2 and J is TRBJ2-3, with D unclear. The germline CDR1 and CDR2 sequences are SGHAT and FQNNGV. The CDR3 covers 16 residues. Trimming removed 5 bases at V and 2 bases at J, with 17 bases between. In DNA, the CDR3 is TGTGCCAGCAGCCCCCTCGAGAGGATAATCACAGATACGCAGTATTTT. It specifies CASSPLERIITDTQYF.

This clone showed up many times. The chain combines TRBV3-1 with TRBJ1-1, with D unresolved. CDR1 is LGHDT, CDR2 YNNKEL, per germline (reference sequence). CDR3 length: 13 amino acids. V was trimmed by 2 bases and J by 3 bases, leaving 7 bases between them. CDR3 sequence (DNA): TGTGCCAGCAGCCAACTCCGGGACACTGAAGCTTTCTTT. Amino acid sequence: CASSQLRDTEAFF.

Comments on this clone: Compared with germline, one end of the junction differs, possibly owing to a read error. The J gene is TRBJ1-3, the V gene TRBV5-5; D gene ambiguous. CDR1 is SGHKS and CDR2 is YYEKEE in the germline V gene (reference sequence). There are 16 residues in the CDR3. The CDR3 DNA follows: TGTGCCAGCATCTTGGCCCCCCCAGGTGGTGGAAACACCATATATTTT. Translation gives CASILAPPGGGNTIYF.

This clone was recorded many times. Written as DNA, the CDR3 is TGTGCCAGCAGCTTGGCTTTTGGGCTAGCGGACATAGAGCTGTTTTTT. Protein sequence: CASSLAFGLADIELFF. This rearrangement joins TRBV5-5 to TRBJ2-2, with 7 positions matching TRBD2. CDR1 and CDR2 from the germline V gene are SGHKS and YYEKEE (reference sequence). The CDR3 is 16 residues long. Trimming cost V 0 bases and J 11 bases; bases outside gene matches: 13.